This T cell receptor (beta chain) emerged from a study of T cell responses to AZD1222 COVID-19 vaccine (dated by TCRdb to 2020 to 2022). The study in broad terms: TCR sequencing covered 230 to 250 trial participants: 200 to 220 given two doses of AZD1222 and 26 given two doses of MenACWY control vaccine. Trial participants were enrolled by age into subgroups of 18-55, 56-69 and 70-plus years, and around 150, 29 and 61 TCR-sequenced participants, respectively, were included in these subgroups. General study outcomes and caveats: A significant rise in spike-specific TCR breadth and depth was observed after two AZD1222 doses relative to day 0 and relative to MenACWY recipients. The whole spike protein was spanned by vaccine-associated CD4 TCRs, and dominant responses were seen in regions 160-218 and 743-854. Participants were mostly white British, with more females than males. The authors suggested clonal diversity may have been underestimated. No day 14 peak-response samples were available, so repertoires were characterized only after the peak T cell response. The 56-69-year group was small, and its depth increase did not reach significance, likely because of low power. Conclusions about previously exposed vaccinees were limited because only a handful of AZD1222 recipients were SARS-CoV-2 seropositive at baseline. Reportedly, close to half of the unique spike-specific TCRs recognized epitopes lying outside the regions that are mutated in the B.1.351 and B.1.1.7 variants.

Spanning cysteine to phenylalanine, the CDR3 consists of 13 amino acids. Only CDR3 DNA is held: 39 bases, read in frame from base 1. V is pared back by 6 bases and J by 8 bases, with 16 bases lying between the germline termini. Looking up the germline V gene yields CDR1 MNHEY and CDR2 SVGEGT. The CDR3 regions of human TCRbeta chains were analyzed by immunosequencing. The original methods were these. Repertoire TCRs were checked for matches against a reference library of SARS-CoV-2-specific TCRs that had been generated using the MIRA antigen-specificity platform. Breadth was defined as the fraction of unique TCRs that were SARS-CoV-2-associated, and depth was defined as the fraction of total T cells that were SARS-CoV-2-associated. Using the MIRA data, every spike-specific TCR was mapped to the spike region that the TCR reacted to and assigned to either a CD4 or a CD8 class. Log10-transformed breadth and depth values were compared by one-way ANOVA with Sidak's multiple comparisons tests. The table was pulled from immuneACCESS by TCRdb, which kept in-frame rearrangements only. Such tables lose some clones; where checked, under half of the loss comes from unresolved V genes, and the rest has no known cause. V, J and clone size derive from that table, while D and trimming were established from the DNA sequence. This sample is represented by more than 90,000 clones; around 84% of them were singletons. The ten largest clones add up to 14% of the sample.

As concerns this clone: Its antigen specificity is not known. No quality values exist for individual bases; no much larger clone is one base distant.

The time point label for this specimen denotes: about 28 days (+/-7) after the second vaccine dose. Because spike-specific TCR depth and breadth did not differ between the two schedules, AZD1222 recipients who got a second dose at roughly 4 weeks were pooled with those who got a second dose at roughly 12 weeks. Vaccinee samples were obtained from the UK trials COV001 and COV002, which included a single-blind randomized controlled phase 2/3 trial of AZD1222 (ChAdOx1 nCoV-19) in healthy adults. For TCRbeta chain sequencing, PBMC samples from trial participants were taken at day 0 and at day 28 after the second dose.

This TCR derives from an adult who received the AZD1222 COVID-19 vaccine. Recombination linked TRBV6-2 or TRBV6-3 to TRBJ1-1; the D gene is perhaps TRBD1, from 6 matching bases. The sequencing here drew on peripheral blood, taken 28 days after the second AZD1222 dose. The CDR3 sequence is CASSPPGQREAFF. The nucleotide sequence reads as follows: TGTGCCAGCAGCCCTCCGGGACAACGGGAAGCTTTCTTT.